This paragraph covers one TCR beta chain sequence. The antigen is not known. The data were taken from a study of cytomegalovirus exposure and HLA in healthy donors. V trimming: 5 bases; J trimming: 6 bases; junction bases outside the gene matches: 13. Germline CDR1 and CDR2: SGHVS and FNYEAQ. This CDR3 contains 15 residues. PCR was performed using 60 Vbeta and 13 Jbeta primers. Authors' methods: Per a later analysis, the number of unique TCR beta chains was some 75 million, of which around 9.9 million were shared. Here immunoSEQ multiplex PCR was the method, and the copy in TCRdb shows in-frame clones only, minus some. The V and J calls and clone size come from that table; D and trimming were worked out from the DNA. Counted here are under 200,000 clones, around four fifths occurring once; the ten biggest clones make up approximately 1.3%. General observations from the study: A classifier reportedly called cytomegalovirus status with high sensitivity and specificity. HLA alleles were associated with fewer than 20,000 TCR beta sequences in a later analysis at 0.05 false discovery rate.

The sequenced sample was PBMCs. The source is a man aged 25-45 years in good health and CMV-seronegative. The J gene is TRBJ2-7, the V gene TRBV7-6, with 7 bases that match TRBD2. CDR3 coding DNA: TGTGCCAGCAGCCCGCCGGGAGCGGGATTATCCGAGCAGTACTTC. Translation gives CASSPPGAGLSEQYF. Combining the CDR3 with reference TRBV7-6 and TRBJ2-7 gives the whole variable domain GAGVSQSPRYKVTKRGQDVALRCDPISGHVSLYWYRQALGQGPEFLTYFNYEAQQDKSGLPNDRFSAERPEGSISTLTIQRTEQRDSAMYRCASSPPGAGLSEQYFGPGTRLTVT.